A selection of T cell receptor beta chains follows, all from one sample in a study of early T cells in non-severe SARS-CoV-2 infection. TCRdb reprocessed the 5' RACE reads via MiXCR and lists one record per CDR3 protein. The data show about 29,000 distinct CDR3 sequences, approximately 5.4% seen once. The sample consisted of whole blood. These receptors originate from an adult who was a healthcare worker with PCR-confirmed SARS-CoV-2 infection or an uninfected control (not recorded which). The CDR3 runs from the conserved cysteine through the conserved F or W. A D gene is named only where the DNA matches it firmly. Not every row has a clone size; where given, it reads once, few, many or a size class.

V gene: TRBV20-1
J gene: TRBJ2-1
clone size: many
D gene: .
CDR3 protein: CSARALRGVFEQFF
CDR3 DNA: TGCAGTGCTAGAGCCTTGAGGGGGGTTTTTGAGCAGTTCTTC

V gene: TRBV20-1
J gene: TRBJ1-3
clone size: few
D gene: TRBD1
CDR3 protein: CSATRDRRSNSGNTIYF
CDR3 DNA: TGCAGTGCTACCCGGGACAGGCGCTCGAACTCTGGAAACACCATATATTTT

V gene: TRBV20-1
J gene: TRBJ2-7
clone size: medium-sized
D gene: TRBD2
CDR3 protein: CSAQTSGGIYEQYF
CDR3 DNA: TGCAGTGCCCAGACTAGCGGGGGGATCTACGAGCAGTACTTC

V gene: TRBV2
J gene: TRBJ2-7
clone size: few
D gene: .
CDR3 protein: CASITALEQYF
CDR3 DNA: TGTGCCAGCATCACAGCTCTCGAGCAGTACTTC

V gene: TRBV29-1
J gene: TRBJ2-3
clone size: .
D gene: TRBD2
CDR3 protein: CSVRGLAGGTDTQYF
CDR3 DNA: TGCAGCGTTCGAGGACTAGCGGGGGGCACAGATACGCAGTATTTT

V gene: TRBV5-1
J gene: TRBJ2-2
clone size: few
D gene: TRBD2
CDR3 protein: CASSPGTSGAGELFF
CDR3 DNA: TGCGCCAGCAGCCCCGGGACTAGCGGGGCCGGGGAGCTGTTTTTT

V gene: TRBV10-3
J gene: TRBJ1-5
clone size: few
D gene: .
CDR3 protein: CAISEPNQPQHF
CDR3 DNA: TGTGCCATCAGTGAGCCCAATCAGCCCCAGCATTTT

V gene: TRBV18
J gene: TRBJ2-7
clone size: many
D gene: .
CDR3 protein: CASSAKGGSYEQYF
CDR3 DNA: TGTGCCAGCTCAGCCAAGGGCGGCTCCTACGAGCAGTACTTC

V gene: TRBV2
J gene: TRBJ2-7
clone size: many
D gene: .
CDR3 protein: CASNRDESSYEQYF
CDR3 DNA: TGTGCCAGCAATCGGGACGAAAGCTCCTACGAGCAGTACTTC

V gene: TRBV11-2
J gene: TRBJ2-7
clone size: .
D gene: .
CDR3 protein: CASSLGGQGIHEQYF
CDR3 DNA: TGTGCCAGCAGCTTAGGGGGCCAGGGGATCCACGAGCAGTACTTC

V gene: TRBV11-2
J gene: TRBJ2-7
clone size: many
D gene: .
CDR3 protein: CASSLSPGRYEQYF
CDR3 DNA: TGTGCCAGCAGCTTAAGCCCGGGGAGGTACGAGCAGTACTTC

V gene: TRBV7-9
J gene: TRBJ1-2
clone size: many
D gene: TRBD1
CDR3 protein: CAIDDRGRSGYTF
CDR3 DNA: TGTGCCATCGATGACAGGGGGCGAAGTGGCTACACCTTC

V gene: TRBV10-2
J gene: TRBJ2-3
clone size: .
D gene: .
CDR3 protein: CASSDSDTSTDTQYF
CDR3 DNA: TGCGCCAGCAGTGACAGCGATACTAGCACAGATACGCAGTATTTT

V gene: TRBV19
J gene: TRBJ1-5
clone size: few
D gene: .
CDR3 protein: CASSSRDGVHQPQHF
CDR3 DNA: TGTGCCAGTAGTAGCCGAGACGGCGTCCATCAGCCCCAGCATTTT

V gene: TRBV12-3/TRBV12-4
J gene: TRBJ2-2
clone size: .
D gene: .
CDR3 protein: CATRVHTGELFF
CDR3 DNA: TGTGCCACCAGGGTCCACACCGGGGAGCTGTTTTTT

V gene: TRBV7-2
J gene: TRBJ1-2
clone size: many
D gene: TRBD1
CDR3 protein: CASSQGQANYGYTF
CDR3 DNA: TGTGCCAGCAGCCAGGGACAGGCTAACTATGGCTACACCTTC

V gene: TRBV14
J gene: TRBJ2-1
clone size: .
D gene: .
CDR3 protein: CASSPLGGIAYNEQFF
CDR3 DNA: TGTGCCAGCAGCCCCCTAGGGGGAATCGCCTACAATGAGCAGTTCTTC

V gene: TRBV11-2
J gene: TRBJ2-5
clone size: many
D gene: TRBD1
CDR3 protein: CASSPGQGGETQYF
CDR3 DNA: TGTGCCAGCAGCCCGGGACAGGGCGGGGAGACCCAGTACTTC

V gene: TRBV27
J gene: TRBJ2-2
clone size: few
D gene: .
CDR3 protein: CASSLFVGTGELFF
CDR3 DNA: TGTGCCAGCAGTTTATTTGTGGGCACCGGGGAGCTGTTTTTT

V gene: TRBV5-1
J gene: TRBJ2-5
clone size: many
D gene: TRBD1
CDR3 protein: CASSRQGTVETQYF
CDR3 DNA: TGCGCCAGCAGCCGACAGGGGACGGTGGAGACCCAGTACTTC

V gene: TRBV10-1
J gene: TRBJ1-1
clone size: few
D gene: .
CDR3 protein: CASSEGRRTEAFF
CDR3 DNA: TGCGCCAGCAGTGAGGGGCGAAGGACTGAAGCTTTCTTT

V gene: TRBV6-5
J gene: TRBJ1-2
clone size: .
D gene: .
CDR3 protein: CASTDNRVAHGYTF
CDR3 DNA: TGTGCCAGCACCGATAACAGGGTTGCCCATGGCTACACCTTC

V gene: TRBV5-1
J gene: TRBJ2-1
clone size: .
D gene: TRBD2
CDR3 protein: CASSFSIAGENEQFF
CDR3 DNA: TGCGCCAGCAGCTTCTCGATAGCGGGAGAGAATGAGCAGTTCTTC

V gene: TRBV6-2/TRBV6-3
J gene: TRBJ2-2
clone size: few
D gene: .
CDR3 protein: CASSPSTGRSGELFF
CDR3 DNA: TGTGCCAGCAGTCCCTCGACAGGGAGGTCCGGGGAGCTGTTTTTT

V gene: TRBV6-5
J gene: TRBJ2-2
clone size: .
D gene: .
CDR3 protein: CASSYSGVNTGELFF
CDR3 DNA: TGTGCCAGCAGTTACTCCGGGGTGAACACCGGGGAGCTGTTTTTT

V gene: TRBV12-3/TRBV12-4
J gene: TRBJ1-2
clone size: many
D gene: .
CDR3 protein: CASRTGAVYGYTF
CDR3 DNA: TGTGCCAGCAGAACCGGGGCCGTCTATGGCTACACCTTC

V gene: TRBV18
J gene: TRBJ1-1
clone size: .
D gene: .
CDR3 protein: CASSRQGPDTEAFF
CDR3 DNA: TGTGCCAGCTCACGTCAGGGTCCGGACACTGAAGCTTTCTTT

V gene: TRBV4-2
J gene: TRBJ1-2
clone size: .
D gene: .
CDR3 protein: CASSQGGRSYGYTF
CDR3 DNA: TGTGCCAGCAGCCAAGGTGGCAGGAGCTATGGCTACACCTTC

V gene: TRBV4-1
J gene: TRBJ1-6
clone size: .
D gene: .
CDR3 protein: CASSQDDGLTRSPLHF
CDR3 DNA: TGCGCCAGCAGCCAAGATGATGGGCTCACGAGATCACCCCTCCACTTT

V gene: TRBV6-1
J gene: TRBJ2-1
clone size: many
D gene: .
CDR3 protein: CASSETEYNEQFF
CDR3 DNA: TGTGCCAGCAGTGAGACAGAATACAATGAGCAGTTCTTC

V gene: TRBV7-9
J gene: TRBJ2-2
clone size: few
D gene: .
CDR3 protein: CASSKEGPGELFF
CDR3 DNA: TGTGCCAGCTCCAAAGAAGGGCCCGGGGAGCTGTTTTTT

V gene: TRBV4-2
J gene: TRBJ2-7
clone size: .
D gene: TRBD1
CDR3 protein: CASSQELSRGPYEQYF
CDR3 DNA: TGTGCCAGCAGCCAAGAGTTGTCCAGGGGGCCCTACGAGCAGTACTTC

V gene: TRBV12-2
J gene: TRBJ2-5
clone size: few
D gene: .
CDR3 protein: CASRLTAGRVETQYF
CDR3 DNA: TGTGCAAGTCGCTTGACGGCGGGCCGGGTAGAGACCCAGTACTTC

V gene: TRBV7-9
J gene: TRBJ2-3
clone size: many
D gene: TRBD2
CDR3 protein: CASSFQREVVYF
CDR3 DNA: TGTGCCAGCAGCTTCCAGCGGGAGGTCGTGTATTTT

V gene: TRBV28
J gene: TRBJ1-5
clone size: many
D gene: .
CDR3 protein: CASSFGSQPQHF
CDR3 DNA: TGTGCCAGCAGTTTTGGGTCTCAGCCCCAGCATTTT

V gene: TRBV5-5
J gene: TRBJ2-7
clone size: many
D gene: .
CDR3 protein: CASSFGPLGRYEQYF
CDR3 DNA: TGTGCCAGCAGCTTCGGCCCCCTCGGGCGATACGAGCAGTACTTC

V gene: TRBV29-1
J gene: TRBJ1-3
clone size: .
D gene: .
CDR3 protein: CSVDDNGNTIYF
CDR3 DNA: TGCAGCGTTGACGATAATGGAAACACCATATATTTT

V gene: TRBV5-1
J gene: TRBJ2-3
clone size: many
D gene: TRBD2
CDR3 protein: CASSRGTSGEDTQYF
CDR3 DNA: TGCGCCAGCAGCCGAGGGACTAGCGGGGAAGATACGCAGTATTTT

V gene: TRBV6-2/TRBV6-3
J gene: TRBJ1-1
clone size: .
D gene: .
CDR3 protein: CASSRTDIAFF
CDR3 DNA: TGTGCCAGCAGTCGGACCGACATTGCTTTCTTT

V gene: TRBV29-1
J gene: TRBJ2-7
clone size: few
D gene: TRBD1
CDR3 protein: CSVPGTGGREQYF
CDR3 DNA: TGCAGCGTCCCCGGGACAGGGGGAAGGGAGCAGTACTTC

V gene: TRBV20-1
J gene: TRBJ1-5
clone size: many
D gene: TRBD1
CDR3 protein: CSARQGGDQPQHF
CDR3 DNA: TGCAGTGCTCGACAGGGGGGCGATCAGCCCCAGCATTTT

V gene: TRBV12-3/TRBV12-4
J gene: TRBJ2-5
clone size: medium-sized
D gene: .
CDR3 protein: CASSFRVGTGETQYF
CDR3 DNA: TGTGCCAGCAGTTTCAGAGTAGGAACCGGTGAGACCCAGTACTTC

V gene: TRBV28
J gene: TRBJ1-2
clone size: few
D gene: TRBD1
CDR3 protein: CASSPGQGWDGYTF
CDR3 DNA: TGTGCCAGCAGTCCCGGACAGGGTTGGGATGGCTACACCTTC

V gene: TRBV6-5
J gene: TRBJ1-5
clone size: many
D gene: .
CDR3 protein: CASSYSQNQPQHF
CDR3 DNA: TGTGCCAGCAGTTACTCACAGAATCAGCCCCAGCATTTT

V gene: TRBV28
J gene: TRBJ2-5
clone size: many
D gene: .
CDR3 protein: CASSLFASQETQYF
CDR3 DNA: TGTGCCAGCAGTTTATTCGCCAGCCAAGAGACCCAGTACTTC

V gene: TRBV5-4
J gene: TRBJ2-7
clone size: .
D gene: TRBD1
CDR3 protein: CASSGSDRVYEQYF
CDR3 DNA: TGTGCCAGCAGCGGATCAGACAGGGTGTACGAGCAGTACTTC

V gene: TRBV20-1
J gene: TRBJ1-1
clone size: .
D gene: TRBD1
CDR3 protein: CSARDEGAVNTEAFF
CDR3 DNA: TGCAGTGCTAGAGACGAGGGGGCAGTAAACACTGAAGCTTTCTTT

V gene: TRBV28
J gene: TRBJ2-7
clone size: many
D gene: TRBD2
CDR3 protein: CASSLGTSGDYEQYF
CDR3 DNA: TGTGCCAGCAGCCTCGGGACTAGCGGGGACTACGAGCAGTACTTC

V gene: TRBV7-9
J gene: TRBJ1-5
clone size: .
D gene: .
CDR3 protein: CASSLYGNNQPQHF
CDR3 DNA: TGTGCCAGCAGCTTATATGGTAACAATCAGCCCCAGCATTTT

V gene: TRBV11-2
J gene: TRBJ2-7
clone size: many
D gene: .
CDR3 protein: CASSLNGRQAYEQYF
CDR3 DNA: TGTGCCAGCAGCTTAAATGGACGGCAAGCCTACGAGCAGTACTTC

V gene: TRBV28
J gene: TRBJ2-3
clone size: few
D gene: TRBD2
CDR3 protein: CASSFGLAGGVGLADTQYF
CDR3 DNA: TGTGCCAGCAGTTTTGGACTAGCGGGGGGGGTCGGATTGGCAGATACGCAGTATTTT

V gene: TRBV24-1
J gene: TRBJ2-7
clone size: .
D gene: .
CDR3 protein: CATSERGEQYF
CDR3 DNA: TGTGCCACCAGTGAAAGGGGTGAGCAGTACTTC

V gene: TRBV20-1
J gene: TRBJ2-2
clone size: .
D gene: .
CDR3 protein: CSARSPGTDTGELFF
CDR3 DNA: TGCAGTGCTAGATCTCCCGGGACGGACACCGGGGAGCTGTTTTTT

V gene: TRBV5-4
J gene: TRBJ2-5
clone size: .
D gene: .
CDR3 protein: CASSLADLPETQYF
CDR3 DNA: TGTGCCAGCAGCTTGGCTGATCTGCCGGAGACCCAGTACTTC

V gene: TRBV11-2
J gene: TRBJ2-2
clone size: .
D gene: TRBD2
CDR3 protein: CASSPTSGSRTGELFF
CDR3 DNA: TGTGCCAGCAGCCCGACTAGCGGGAGCCGCACCGGGGAGCTGTTTTTT

V gene: TRBV7-2
J gene: TRBJ2-5
clone size: few
D gene: .
CDR3 protein: CASSLGGGWAVETQYF
CDR3 DNA: TGTGCCAGCAGCTTAGGAGGGGGTTGGGCGGTAGAGACCCAGTACTTC